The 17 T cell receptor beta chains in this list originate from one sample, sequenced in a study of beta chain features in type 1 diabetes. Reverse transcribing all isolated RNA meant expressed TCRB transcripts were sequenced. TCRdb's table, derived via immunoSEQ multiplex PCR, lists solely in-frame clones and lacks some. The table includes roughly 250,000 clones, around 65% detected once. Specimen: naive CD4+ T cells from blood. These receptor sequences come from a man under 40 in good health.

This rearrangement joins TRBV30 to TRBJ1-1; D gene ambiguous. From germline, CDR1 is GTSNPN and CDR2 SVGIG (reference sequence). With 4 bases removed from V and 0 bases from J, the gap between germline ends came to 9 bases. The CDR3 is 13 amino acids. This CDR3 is CAWTRVMNTEAFF. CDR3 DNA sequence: TGTGCCTGGACTCGGGTCATGAACACTGAAGCTTTCTTT.

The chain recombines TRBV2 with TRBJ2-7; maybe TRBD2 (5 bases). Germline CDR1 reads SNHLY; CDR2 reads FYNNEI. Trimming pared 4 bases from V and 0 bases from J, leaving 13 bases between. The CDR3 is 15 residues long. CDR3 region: CASSVGGRSSYEQYF. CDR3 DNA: TGTGCCAGCAGTGTAGGAGGCAGGAGCTCCTACGAGCAGTACTTC.

The CDR3 reads CASSGRASTVTQYF. CDR3 coding DNA: TGTGCCAGCAGCGGCAGGGCCTCCACCGTTACGCAGTATTTT. This chain joins TRBV14 and TRBJ2-3, with a possible D match to TRBD1 (5 bases). The germline V gene encodes CDR1 SGHDN and CDR2 FVKESK. V was clipped by 5 bases and J by 8 bases, with 17 bases between them. The CDR3 extends over 14 amino acids.

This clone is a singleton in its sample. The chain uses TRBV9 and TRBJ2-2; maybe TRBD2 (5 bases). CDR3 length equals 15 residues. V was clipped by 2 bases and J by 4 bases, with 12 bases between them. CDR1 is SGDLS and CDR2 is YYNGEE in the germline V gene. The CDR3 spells CASSVRAGTTGELFF. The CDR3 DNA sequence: TGTGCCAGCAGCGTCCGGGCGGGCACCACCGGGGAGCTGTTTTTT. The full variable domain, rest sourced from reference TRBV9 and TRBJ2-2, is DSGVTQTPKHLITATGQRVTLRCSPRSGDLSVYWYQQSLDQGLQFLIQYYNGEERAKGNILERFSAQQFPDLHSELNLSSLELGDSALYFCASSVRAGTTGELFFGEGSRLTVL.

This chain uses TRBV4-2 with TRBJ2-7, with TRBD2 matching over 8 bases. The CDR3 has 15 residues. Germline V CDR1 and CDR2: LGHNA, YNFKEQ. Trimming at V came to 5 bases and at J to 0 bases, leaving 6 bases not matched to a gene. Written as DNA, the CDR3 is TGTGCCAGCAGCACACCGGGACTAGGCTCCTACGAGCAGTACTTC. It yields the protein CASSTPGLGSYEQYF.

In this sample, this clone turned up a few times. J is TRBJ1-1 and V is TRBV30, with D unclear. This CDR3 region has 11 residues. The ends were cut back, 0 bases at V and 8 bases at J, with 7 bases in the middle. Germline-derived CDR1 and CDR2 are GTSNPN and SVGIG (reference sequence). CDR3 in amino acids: CAWSVRREAFF. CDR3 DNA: TGTGCCTGGAGTGTACGAAGGGAAGCTTTCTTT.

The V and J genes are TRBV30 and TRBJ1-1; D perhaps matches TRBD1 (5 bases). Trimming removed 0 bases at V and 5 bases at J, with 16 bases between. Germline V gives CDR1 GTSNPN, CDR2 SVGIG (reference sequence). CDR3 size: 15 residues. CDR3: CAWSVGRGVGTEAFF. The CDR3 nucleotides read TGTGCCTGGAGTGTCGGGCGGGGCGTCGGGACTGAAGCTTTCTTT.

CDR3 sequence: CASSVGDSGPYNSPLHF. CDR3 nucleotides: TGTGCCAGCAGCGTGGGGGACAGCGGACCCTATAATTCACCCCTCCACTTT. V and J are TRBV9 and TRBJ1-6; 7 nucleotides line up with TRBD1. Per germline, CDR1 SGDLS and CDR2 YYNGEE. Unmatched junction bases numbered 7, after V lost 2 bases and J lost 2 bases. CDR3 length: 17 amino acids.

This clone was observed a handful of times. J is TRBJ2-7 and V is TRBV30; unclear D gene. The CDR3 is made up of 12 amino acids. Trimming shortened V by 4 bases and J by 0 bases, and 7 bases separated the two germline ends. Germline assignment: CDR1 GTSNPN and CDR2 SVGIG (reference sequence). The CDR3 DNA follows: TGTGCCTGGAAACCGAGCTCCTACGAGCAGTACTTC. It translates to CAWKPSSYEQYF.

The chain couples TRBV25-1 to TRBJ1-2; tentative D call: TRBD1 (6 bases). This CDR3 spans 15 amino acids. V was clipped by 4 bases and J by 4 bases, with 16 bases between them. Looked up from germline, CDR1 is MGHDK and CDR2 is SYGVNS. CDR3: CASSAVGTSVYGYTF. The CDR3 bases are TGTGCCAGCAGTGCAGTAGGGACATCAGTCTATGGCTACACCTTC.

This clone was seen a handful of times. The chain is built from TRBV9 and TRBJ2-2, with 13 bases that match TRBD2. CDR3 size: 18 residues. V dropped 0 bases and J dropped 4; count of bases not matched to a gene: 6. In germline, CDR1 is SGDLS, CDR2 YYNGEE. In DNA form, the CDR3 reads TGTGCCAGCAGCGTAGATCGGACTAGCGGGAGCTTCACCGGGGAGCTGTTTTTT. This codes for CASSVDRTSGSFTGELFF.

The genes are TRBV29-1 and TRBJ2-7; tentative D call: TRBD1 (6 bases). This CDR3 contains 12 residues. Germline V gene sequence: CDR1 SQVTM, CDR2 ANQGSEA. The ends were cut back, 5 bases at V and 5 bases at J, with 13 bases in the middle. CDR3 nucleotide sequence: TGCAGCGTTTTAAGGGGGAAGCACGAGCAGTACTTC. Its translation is CSVLRGKHEQYF.

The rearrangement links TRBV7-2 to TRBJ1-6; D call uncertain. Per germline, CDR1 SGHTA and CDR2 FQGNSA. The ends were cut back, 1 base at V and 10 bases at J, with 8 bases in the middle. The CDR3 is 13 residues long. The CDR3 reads CASSLVPESPLHF. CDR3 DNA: TGTGCCAGCAGCTTAGTTCCGGAATCACCCCTCCACTTT. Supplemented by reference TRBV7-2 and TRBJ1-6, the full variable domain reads GAGVSQSPSNKVTEKGKDVELRCDPISGHTALYWYRQSLGQGLEFLIYFQGNSAPDKSGLPSDRFSAERTGGSVSTLTIQRTQQEDSAVYLCASSLVPESPLHFGNGTRLTVT.

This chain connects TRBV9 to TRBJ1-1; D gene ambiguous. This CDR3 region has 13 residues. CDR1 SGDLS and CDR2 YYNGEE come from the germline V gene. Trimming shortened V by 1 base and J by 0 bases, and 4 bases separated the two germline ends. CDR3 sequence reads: CASSVTLNTEAFF. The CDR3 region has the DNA TGTGCCAGCAGCGTAACACTGAACACTGAAGCTTTCTTT.

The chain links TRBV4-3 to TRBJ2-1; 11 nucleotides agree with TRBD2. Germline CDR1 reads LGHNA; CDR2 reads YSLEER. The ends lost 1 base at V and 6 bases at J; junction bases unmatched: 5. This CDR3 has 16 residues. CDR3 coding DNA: TGCGCCAGCAGCCAAGCCTCTAGCGGGAGGTCCAATGAGCAGTTCTTC. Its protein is CASSQASSGRSNEQFF.

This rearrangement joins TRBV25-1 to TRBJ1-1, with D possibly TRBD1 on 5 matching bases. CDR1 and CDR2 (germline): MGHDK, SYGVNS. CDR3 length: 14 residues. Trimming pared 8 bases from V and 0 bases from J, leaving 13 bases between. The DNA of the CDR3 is TGTGCCAGCTCCTCAATAGGGGTGAACACTGAAGCTTTCTTT. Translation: CASSSIGVNTEAFF.

The CDR3 bases are TGCGCCAGCAGCTTGGTAGCGGGGAACTACGAGCAGTACTTC. It translates to CASSLVAGNYEQYF. This chain uses TRBV5-1 with TRBJ2-7; TRBD2 aligns across 8 bases. The V segment lost 0 bases and the J segment 3 bases; nucleotides outside the gene matches: 2. Germline V gene data show CDR1 as SGHRS and CDR2 as YFSETQ. This CDR3 spans 14 amino acids. The variable domain in full, completed from reference TRBV5-1 and TRBJ2-7, reads KAGVTQTPRYLIKTRGQQVTLSCSPISGHRSVSWYQQTPGQGLQFLFEYFSETQRNKGNFPGRFSGRQFSNSRSEMNVSTLELGDSALYLCASSLVAGNYEQYFGPGTRLTVT.